A single sample is the source of the 9 T cell receptor beta chains below, sequenced in a study of blood T cell repertoires in COVID-19. The data were produced by immunoSEQ multiplex PCR, yet TCRdb's version contains in-frame clones alone and is incomplete. The sample carries approximately 250,000 clones, approximately 82% recorded once. The sequenced material came from peripheral blood. The receptors originated from a woman in her thirties or forties who had recovered from COVID-19.

The chain joins TRBV19 to TRBJ2-3; D remains unclear. Germline lookup yields CDR1 LNHDA and CDR2 SQIVND (reference sequence). The V and J ends lost 7 bases and 4 bases respectively, with 9 bases between them. The CDR3 runs to 12 residues. This CDR3 is CASNGFADTQYF. The CDR3, as DNA: TGTGCCAGTAACGGGTTTGCAGATACGCAGTATTTT.

Here the CDR3 DNA reads TGTGCCATCAGCGGAGGCGACTACTCTGGAAACACCATATATTTT. This gives the protein CAISGGDYSGNTIYF. The V gene is TRBV10-3, the J gene TRBJ1-3; D is uncertain. V lost 6 bases and J lost 0, with 12 bases in between. Germline CDR1 ENHRY, CDR2 SYGVKD. The length of the CDR3 is 15 residues.

This clone appeared once. The chain recombines TRBV9 with TRBJ1-2; no clear D gene. The CDR3 covers 15 residues. Germline lookup yields CDR1 SGDLS and CDR2 YYNGEE. V dropped 0 bases and J dropped 5 bases, with 14 bases sitting between them. CDR3 residues: CASSVEGRAGYGYTF. DNA of the CDR3: TGTGCCAGCAGCGTAGAAGGAAGGGCGGGTTATGGCTACACCTTC. Looking up the rest from reference TRBV9 and TRBJ1-2 gives the full variable domain: DSGVTQTPKHLITATGQRVTLRCSPRSGDLSVYWYQQSLDQGLQFLIQYYNGEERAKGNILERFSAQQFPDLHSELNLSSLELGDSALYFCASSVEGRAGYGYTFGSGTRLTVV.

This chain uses TRBV5-1 with TRBJ2-2; 7 bases match TRBD1. The V segment lost 2 bases and the J segment 7 bases; nucleotides outside the gene matches: 11. Germline V CDR1 and CDR2: SGHRS, YFSETQ. The CDR3 length is 16 residues. The CDR3 DNA sequence: TGCGCCAGCAGCTTAACCACAGGGGACGAGGGCGGGGAGCTGTTTTTT. Its translation: CASSLTTGDEGGELFF.

V and J are TRBV6-5 and TRBJ2-7; D is possibly TRBD1 (6 bases). V was trimmed by 0 bases and J by 0 bases, leaving 12 bases between them. The CDR3 has 16 residues. Germline V gives CDR1 MNHEY, CDR2 SVGAGI. As DNA, the CDR3 is TGTGCCAGCAGTTACTCGAGGACAGCCTCCTCCTACGAGCAGTACTTC. Translation: CASSYSRTASSYEQYF.

The chain uses TRBV18 and TRBJ2-7; TRBD2 matches 7 bases. The V and J ends lost 0 bases and 7 bases, in that order; junction bases with no gene match: 6. The CDR3 runs 14 residues. Germline CDR1 and CDR2: KGHSH and LQKENI. In nucleotides, the CDR3 is TGTGCCAGCTCACCACCGACTAGCTCTGGGGAGCAGTACTTC. This sequence encodes CASSPPTSSGEQYF. Full variable domain (outside the CDR3, taken from reference TRBV18 and TRBJ2-7): NAGVMQNPRHLVRRRGQEARLRCSPMKGHSHVYWYRQLPEEGLKFMVYLQKENIIDESGMPKERFSAEFPKEGPSILRIQQVVRGDSAAYFCASSPPTSSGEQYFGPGTRLTVT.

This clone showed up just once. J is TRBJ1-2 and V is TRBV28; 11 bases are shared with TRBD1. The germline V gene has CDR1 MDHEN and CDR2 SYDVKM. The CDR3 consists of 13 residues. The V gene end was trimmed by 7 bases and the J gene end by 6 bases; junction bases not matched to a gene: 4. The CDR3, as DNA: TGTGCCAGCACCCTGGGACAGGGGGATGGCTACACCTTC. Translation: CASTLGQGDGYTF.

The chain uses TRBV19 and TRBJ2-1, with D hard to call. Germline V gene sequence: CDR1 LNHDA, CDR2 SQIVND (reference sequence). Trimming took off 0 bases at V and 2 bases at J, with 5 bases between the two ends. The CDR3 sequence is 14 residues long. As DNA, the CDR3 is TGTGCCAGTAGTATAGACAGAACCTACAATGAGCAGTTCTTC. It is translated as CASSIDRTYNEQFF.

The chain recombines TRBV27 with TRBJ1-2; weak D call: TRBD1 (6 bases). Germline assignment: CDR1 MNHEY and CDR2 SMNVEV (reference sequence). Trimming took 4 bases from V and 2 from J, leaving 11 bases between them. CDR3 length equals 14 residues. The CDR3 region has the DNA TGTGCCAGCAGTTCTTCAGGGGTGAACTATGGCTACACCTTC. Its protein is CASSSSGVNYGYTF.